The TCR beta chain under discussion was sequenced for a study of T cells after somatic rescue of genetic block (TCRdb year 2020). With regard to the full study: The study assessed how robust, over the long term, a T-cell system was when the system had developed through somatic rescue of a genetic block in T-cell development.

A note on this clone: The antigen it binds to is not known. Base-call qualities are not available, and no considerably larger clone is one nucleotide away.

Library method: the immunoSEQ multiplex PCR assay. TCRdb mirrors the immuneACCESS table, restricted to in-frame sequences. Some clones are absent from its copies; in checked studies, under half trace to an unresolved V gene, and the reason for the others is unknown. Here the sample has 60,000 to 90,000 clones; under 95% occur a single time. Roughly 2.9% of the sample goes to the ten largest clones. V is shortened by 4 bases, J by 0 bases, and the region joining them spans 7 bases. The CDR3 starts with the cysteine, ends with the phenylalanine, and has 13 residues. Just the 39-base CDR3 DNA is kept, in frame starting at base 1. The germline V gene (reference sequence) supplies CDR1 SEHNR and CDR2 FQNEAQ.

Material: peripheral blood mononuclear cells (PBMCs). The TCR comes from a man aged 25 to 45. The chain was built from TRBV7-9 and TRBJ2-7, with the D gene not confidently named. In nucleotides, the sequence is TGTGCCAGCAGCTATGGCGGCTCCTACGAGCAGTACTTC. This sequence encodes CASSYGGSYEQYF. Reference TRBV7-9 and TRBJ2-7 genes cover what lies past the CDR3, so the full variable domain is DTGVSQNPRHKITKRGQNVTFRCDPISEHNRLYWYRQTLGQGPEFLTYFQNEAQLEKSRLLSDRFSAERPKGSFSTLEIQRTEQGDSAMYLCASSYGGSYEQYFGPGTRLTVT.